This T cell receptor (beta chain) was recovered during a study of graft-versus-host responses after intestinal transplantation (dated by TCRdb to the early 2020s). With respect to the entire study: Recipients received multivisceral, liver-intestinal, or isolated intestinal transplants. Every recipient was given anti-thymocyte globulin induction, then maintenance tacrolimus and steroids for roughly 3 years. Donor T cell macrochimerism was defined as a peak of at least 4% donor T cells among recipient peripheral blood mononuclear cells. The cohort enrolled around 23 intestinal transplant recipients including one retransplant, and a few patients lacking pretransplant specimens were excluded. Rather than going through the commercial service, samples from a few later patients were sequenced in-house on an Illumina MiSeq and processed with MiXCR. Graft-versus-host and host-versus-graft alloreactive T cell clones were tracked in the graft, circulation and bone marrow after intestinal transplantation using bulk TCR-beta CDR3 sequencing. To identify alloreactive clones, pre-transplant mixed lymphocyte reaction products were sequenced and compared with unstimulated pre-transplant donor and recipient T cells.

The CDR3 spans 11 residues, from the cysteine through the phenylalanine. Only the CDR3 portion is preserved as DNA: 33 bases, with reading frame beginning at the first base. CDR1 is given as DFQATT and CDR2 as SNEGSKA, both from the germline V gene (reference sequence). Beyond this particular receptor, the publication reports: Early after transplant, declines in HvG clones were associated with peak levels of circulating GvH clones. The conclusions were limited by the relatively low number and heterogeneity of the intestinal transplant patients. Patients with donor T cell macrochimerism had high GvH to HvG T cell clonal ratios in their allografts. GvH clones were found in recipient bone marrow, and some of the GvH clones appeared earlier in ileal mucosa or blood, which is consistent with an intestinal mucosal origin.

Turning to this clone: The specificity of this receptor is unknown. No much larger clone exists at a distance of one base, and base qualities are not known.

The receptor library was made with the immunoSEQ multiplex PCR assay. For most patients, genomic DNA was isolated with the Qiagen DNeasy Blood and Tissue Kit and sent frozen to Adaptive Biotechnologies for TCR sequencing. Adaptive Biotechnologies carried out high-throughput TCR-beta CDR3 sequencing of genomic DNA for most patients. The original methods were these. Adaptive's ImmunoSEQ software was the source of the TCR sequencing data for fewer than 20 patients, while three other patients were processed with MiXCR and VDJtools. To correct CD4 versus CD8 sorting errors, any sequence found in both subsets at a frequency ratio below 5:1 was removed. CDR3 nucleotide sequences shared between donor and recipient were removed because the origin of such sequences could not be assigned. To be classed as alloreactive, a clone needed at least 2-fold expansion over unstimulated cells and a minimum CFSE-low frequency of 0.002% (template counts) or 0.001% (read counts). Clones detected in sequenced pre-transplant spleen, lymph node, or MLR CFSE-low populations of the donor or recipient were defined as mappable. The cumulative frequency of alloreactive clones was calculated as a percentage of all sequences, weighted by copy number. TCRdb mirrors the immuneACCESS table, restricted to in-frame sequences. Some clones are absent from its copies; in checked studies, under half trace to an unresolved V gene, and the reason for the others is unknown. Clone size and V and J calls were adopted from that table, with D and trimming inferred from the DNA. The sample includes approximately 85,000 clones, with less than 95% observed a single time. 7.6% of the sample is held by the ten biggest clonotypes.

Explained via the paper, the time point label denotes: cells obtained before transplantation from donor or recipient. CD3+CD4+ and CD3+CD8+ populations were FACS-sorted from unstimulated pre-transplant donor and recipient cells taken from spleen or lymph nodes. The sequences come from unstimulated CD8+ T cells sorted from spleen or lymph node cells, collected before transplant. The sequence was obtained from a human donor who was the organ donor for an intestinal transplant. This sequence uses TRBV20-1 and TRBJ2-5; the D gene lacks a confident call. The end of the DNA is better explained by TRBJ2-7, so the J call may be wrong. Read as DNA, the sequence is TGCAGTGCTAGAGAAGGGAACGAGCAGTACTTC. Translated, this is CSAREGNEQYF.